The following is a T cell receptor beta chain sequence with its context. This clonotype has only a few counts. The clone's antigen remains unknown. The record has no base qualities; no much larger clone is one base away. Every donor in the study was a healthy Caucasian. Three pairs of female monozygotic twins, all aged roughly 18 to 29 years, were included in the twin cohort. Positive isolation kits from Invitrogen were used to isolate CD4+ and CD8+ T cell populations. There are 13 amino acids in the CDR3, from cysteine to phenylalanine inclusive. Only CDR3 DNA remains: 39 bases, in frame from the first base. V is cut by 4 bases and J by 8 bases, and the space between the germline ends is 11 bases. The germline V gene provides CDR1 KGHDR and CDR2 SFDVKD. The entry originates in a study of identical twins (dated by TCRdb to about 2016). General notes on the study: TCR alpha and beta repertoires from monozygotic twins, unrelated adults of various ages and cord blood were deep-sequenced to test whether fetal clonotypes persist. To rule out contamination, replicate twin experiments were performed at different times with different library preparation protocols. Broad study findings and their caveats: A weaker excess of twin sharing was found in beta out-of-frame sequences because the signal-to-noise ratio was lowered by fewer shared sequences. Compared with coincidental sharing between unrelated individuals, out-of-frame TCR alpha sequences shared between twins showed an excess of sequences with low generation probability. Zero-insertion analyses could be partly confounded by invariant T cells such as MAIT and iNKT, though diverse VJ usage argued against such confounding for most clonotypes. Out-of-frame TCR alpha sharing in monozygotic twins was systematically underestimated by recombination models, whereas sharing between unrelated individuals was in agreement with the recombination models. Because the same donors could not be followed over many years, conclusions were based on cross-sectional statistical analysis. Abundant cord blood beta clonotypes had fewer insertions, young adult naive repertoires showed a similar but weaker trend, and memory repertoires showed no such trend.

Libraries were made using 5' RACE. Data came from an Illumina HiSeq 2000. Template switching introduced a universal primer binding site; the final cDNA contained a unique molecular identifier, enabling accurate counting of TCR cDNA molecules. Specific primers in the conserved constant-segment region were used to synthesize first-strand cDNA for the TCR alpha and beta chains. Each cDNA library was double barcoded, with a SMART-Mk sample barcode plus Illumina barcodes, to control for contamination. TruSeq adapter sequences along with Illumina sample barcodes were introduced in two successive PCR steps. Sequencing of the TCR alpha and beta cDNA libraries was done on the Illumina HiSeq platform using custom primers. The published analysis was carried out like this. Raw reads were processed with MiGEC to extract unique molecular identifiers, and MiXCR was used to determine CDR3 positions. For each individual, recombination models were inferred using an EM algorithm with the repgenHMM and IGoR tools. The tcR package in R was used for shared clonotype analysis, with sharing normalized by the product of cloneset sizes. To study raw recombination without the effects of thymic and clonal selection, out-of-frame nonproductive sequences were analyzed. TCRdb handled the public reads itself, with Q25 trimming in fastp and clone calling in MiXCR, and kept productive beta chains. Every entry covers one CDR3 protein and lists the most common genes and DNA from its rows. None of the V and J calls come from the authors' own analysis; TCRdb made them. In this sample the table shows fewer than 250,000 distinct CDR3 sequences, 7% to 8.5% of which occur a single time. The top ten clones comprise approximately 5.4% of the sample.

This same sample was also taken into another study, of yellow fever vaccine responses in identical twins. From that second study: According to the authors, in identical twins the way T cells responded to vaccination appeared partly convergent and partly personalized. The study precisely tracked vaccine-responding T cell clones in identical twins.

The receptor was isolated from a woman aged 18-35 years in good health. Source material: CD8+ T cells sorted from blood. The chain couples TRBV24-1 to TRBJ1-5; a confident D gene designation cannot be given. The nucleotide sequence is given as TGTGCCACCAGTGAGGGGAGTCAGGAGCCCCAGCATTTT. Its translation reads: CATSEGSQEPQHF.